These 27 T cell receptor beta chains originate from one sample sequenced in a study of T cell clones after liver transplantation. TCRdb's copy holds only in-frame clones and misses some; the assay was immunoSEQ multiplex PCR. The data show about 51,000 clones, 86% seen once. Sample: CD8+ T cells from blood, taken 12 months after liver transplant. The receptors were gathered from a human patient who received a liver transplant. The graft donor may have contributed some T cells.

The chain employs TRBV7-9 and TRBJ1-4, with TRBD1 matching over 9 bases. Germline CDR1 reads SEHNR; CDR2 reads FQNEAQ (reference sequence). V gave up 4 bases and J gave up 8 bases; unmatched junction bases: 8. The CDR3 extends over 15 amino acids. The CDR3 sequence: CASSSSGTGREKLFF. CDR3 in DNA: TGTGCCAGCAGCTCATCCGGGACAGGGCGAGAAAAACTGTTTTTT.

This chain connects TRBV28 to TRBJ2-7; 8 bases are a match to TRBD1. Germline V gene lookup returns CDR1 MDHEN and CDR2 SYDVKM. This CDR3 contains 15 residues. V was pared by 4 bases and J by 6 bases, with 11 bases of the junction left unmatched. CDR3 bases: TGTGCCAGCAGTTCCCCGACAGGGGTCTTTATCGAGCAGTACTTC. Residues: CASSSPTGVFIEQYF.

The rearrangement links TRBV9 to TRBJ2-1; TRBD2 matches at 13 bases. The CDR3 length is 17 residues. The V gene's germline CDR1 is SGDLS and CDR2 YYNGEE. After removal of 4 bases from V and 4 bases from J, the junction contained 8 bases not matched to a gene. The CDR3 coding sequence is TGTGCCAGCAGCCCTAGACTAGCGGGAGGCCCATACAATGAGCAGTTCTTC. Amino acid sequence: CASSPRLAGGPYNEQFF.

This sequence joins TRBV2 and TRBJ2-6, with TRBD2 as a possible D gene (6 bases). V was trimmed by 8 bases and J by 2 bases, leaving 13 bases between them. Germline V gene lookup returns CDR1 SNHLY and CDR2 FYNNEI. This CDR3 comprises 15 residues. The CDR3 reads CASGGISTGANVLTF. The CDR3 region has the DNA TGTGCCAGCGGAGGGATCTCGACTGGGGCCAACGTCCTGACTTTC.

V is TRBV30 and J is TRBJ2-3, with D perhaps TRBD1 (5 bases). The CDR3 length is 17 residues. In germline, CDR1 is GTSNPN, CDR2 SVGIG (reference sequence). V was pared by 5 bases and J by 4 bases, with 25 bases between. The CDR3 nucleotides are TGTGCCTGGCAGCAGGTCGACAGCGCGAACCAGGCAGATACGCAGTATTTT. It specifies CAWQQVDSANQADTQYF.

This rearrangement joins TRBV7-9 to TRBJ2-2; D possibly corresponds to TRBD1 (7 bases). The CDR3 runs 16 residues. V shed 3 bases and J shed 1 base, with 12 bases lying between them. Germline values: CDR1 SEHNR, CDR2 FQNEAQ (reference sequence). The CDR3 sequence is CASSFRGRENTGELFF. In DNA, the CDR3 is TGTGCCAGCAGCTTTAGGGGGCGGGAGAACACCGGGGAGCTGTTTTTT.

The chain recombines TRBV21-1 with TRBJ1-2. TRBV21-1 is marked as a pseudogene. CDR3 length: 19 residues. The CDR3 loop reads CASSKDLNYGLLPHYGYTF. In nucleotides, the CDR3 is TGTGCCAGCAGCAAAGATCTCAACTATGGCCTTCTCCCTCACTATGGCTACACCTTC.

This rearrangement joins TRBV27 to TRBJ2-7, with 9 positions matching TRBD2. Germline V gene data show CDR1 as MNHEY and CDR2 as SMNVEV (reference sequence). The CDR3 contains 13 residues. J gave up 7 bases and V 2 bases, and 3 bases lay outside the gene matches. In DNA, the CDR3 is TGTGCCAGCAGTTTAGAACTAGCGGGTGAGCAGTACTTC. Amino acid sequence: CASSLELAGEQYF.

The rearrangement links TRBV28 to TRBJ2-7; D is uncertain. The germline V and J ends were trimmed by 6 bases and 7 bases, with 10 bases remaining between them. CDR1 and CDR2 from the germline V gene are MDHEN and SYDVKM. The CDR3 length is 11 residues. This chain's CDR3 is CASSSVWEQYF. CDR3 sequence (DNA): TGTGCCAGCAGCTCGGTATGGGAGCAGTACTTC. Full variable domain (remainder filled in from reference TRBV28 and TRBJ2-7): DVKVTQSSRYLVKRTGEKVFLECVQDMDHENMFWYRQDPGLGLRLIYFSYDVKMKEKGDIPEGYSVSREKKERFSLILESASTNQTSMYLCASSSVWEQYFGPGTRLTVT.

The CDR3 region is CASSMVTQGLGPQHF. The CDR3 nucleotides read TGTGCCAGTAGTATGGTGACTCAGGGGCTTGGGCCCCAGCATTTT. The rearrangement links TRBV19 to TRBJ1-5; tentatively, D is TRBD1 (6 bases). Germline V lookup: CDR1 LNHDA, CDR2 SQIVND (reference sequence). This CDR3 region has 15 residues. Trimming shortened V by 3 bases and J by 9 bases, and 18 bases separated the two germline ends. Full variable domain (missing parts from reference TRBV19 and TRBJ1-5): DGGITQSPKYLFRKEGQNVTLSCEQNLNHDAMYWYRQDPGQGLRLIYYSQIVNDFQKGDIAEGYSVSREKKESFPLTVTSAQKNPTAFYLCASSMVTQGLGPQHFGDGTRLSIL.

The gene calls are TRBV11-2 and TRBJ2-7; D may be TRBD1 (5 bases). The CDR3 runs 15 residues. Trimming removed 0 bases at V and 5 bases at J, with 14 bases between. CDR1 SGHAT and CDR2 FQNNGV come from the germline V gene. The CDR3 DNA reads TGTGCCAGCAGCTTAGATCTGCACAGGACCCACGAGCAGTACTTC. As protein: CASSLDLHRTHEQYF.

This sequence joins TRBV19 and TRBJ1-5; D remains ambiguous. The CDR3 is 15 residues long. Germline CDR1 is LNHDA and CDR2 is SQIVND (reference sequence). Between the trimmed V and J ends, which lost 7 bases and 7 bases, there was a span of 20 bases. The CDR3 here is CASTSYPNPLQPQHF. The CDR3 DNA reads as TGTGCCAGTACCTCTTACCCAAACCCTTTGCAGCCCCAGCATTTT.

This clone was seen a handful of times. V usage is TRBV6-6 and J usage is TRBJ2-7; TRBD2 matches at 7 bases. The CDR3 is 12 residues long. V lost 4 bases and J lost 5; bases outside the gene matches: 2. The germline gives CDR1 MNHNY, CDR2 SVGAGI (reference sequence). The CDR3: CASSFSGHEQYF. CDR3 coding DNA: TGTGCCAGCAGTTTTAGCGGGCACGAGCAGTACTTC.

The rearrangement links TRBV9 to TRBJ2-7; TRBD1 matches 9 bases. This CDR3 is 13 amino acids long. Germline CDR1 SGDLS, CDR2 YYNGEE. Losses at the gene ends were 2 bases for V and 6 bases for J; bases not matched to a gene: 3. The CDR3 sequence is CASSVDRGTEQYF. As DNA, the CDR3 is TGTGCCAGCAGCGTTGACAGGGGGACCGAGCAGTACTTC.

The chain employs TRBV10-1 and TRBJ2-1; 7 bases align to TRBD2. Germline V CDR1 and CDR2: WNHNN, SYGVQD (reference sequence). Germline trimming cut 3 bases from V and 7 bases from J; bases unmatched to any gene: 18. This CDR3 is 18 amino acids long. The chain's CDR3 is CASSDFGGSSRSRNEQFF. The CDR3 bases are TGCGCCAGCAGTGACTTCGGGGGGTCCTCTCGGTCCCGGAATGAGCAGTTCTTC.

The chain carries TRBV9 and TRBJ1-1, with D possibly TRBD1 on 5 matching bases. CDR3 length: 14 amino acids. V lost 3 bases and J 2 bases, leaving 11 bases between the germline ends. The germline V gene encodes CDR1 SGDLS and CDR2 YYNGEE. Here the CDR3 reads CASSEGDANTEAFF. The CDR3 nucleotides read TGTGCCAGCAGCGAAGGGGATGCAAACACTGAAGCTTTCTTT.

V usage is TRBV30 and J usage is TRBJ1-1; 7 bases match TRBD1. This CDR3 contains 11 residues. V shed 8 bases, J shed 4 bases, and the junction held 4 bases outside the gene matches. The germline CDR1 and CDR2 sequences are GTSNPN and SVGIG (reference sequence). DNA of the CDR3: TGTGCCCAGGACAGGCTCACTGAAGCTTTCTTT. The encoded protein is CAQDRLTEAFF.

The chain combines TRBV27 with TRBJ1-2, with 7 nucleotides matching TRBD1. The germline gives CDR1 MNHEY, CDR2 SMNVEV (reference sequence). V was pared by 5 bases and J by 0 bases, with 6 bases of the junction left unmatched. The CDR3 has 15 residues. Written as DNA, the CDR3 is TGTGCCAGCAGTCCTCAGGGGACAGCTAACTATGGCTACACCTTC. Its translation is CASSPQGTANYGYTF.

CDR3 region: CASSSNRVSPYEQYF. The CDR3 DNA reads as TGTGCCAGCAGTTCTAACAGGGTATCCCCTTACGAGCAGTACTTC. V usage is TRBV28 and J usage is TRBJ2-7; tentatively, D is TRBD1 (6 bases). This CDR3 is built from 15 residues. Deletions cut 4 bases from V and 4 bases from J, with 17 bases between. Germline V gene sequence: CDR1 MDHEN, CDR2 SYDVKM.

The V and J genes are TRBV15 and TRBJ2-7, with TRBD1 matching 9 bases. Unmatched junction bases numbered 2, after V lost 3 bases and J lost 2 bases. Germline V gene data show CDR1 as LNHNV and CDR2 as YYDKDF (reference sequence). CDR3 length: 14 amino acids. CDR3 sequence (DNA): TGTGCCACCAGCAGGGACAGGGGAACCTACGAGCAGTACTTC. It is translated as CATSRDRGTYEQYF.

The chain combines TRBV29-1 with TRBJ2-3; 7 positions agree with TRBD2. The V segment lost 5 bases and the J segment 2 bases; nucleotides outside the gene matches: 4. The germline V gene encodes CDR1 SQVTM and CDR2 ANQGSEA. This CDR3 contains 13 residues. The CDR3 nucleotides read TGCAGCGTTTGGAGCGGGAACACAGATACGCAGTATTTT. Amino acid sequence: CSVWSGNTDTQYF.

The chain combines TRBV6-1 with TRBJ2-1; D is perhaps TRBD1 or TRBD2 (6 bases each). CDR3 length: 13 residues. V lost 7 bases and J lost 0, with 7 bases in between. CDR1 is MNHNS, CDR2 SASEGT, per germline. The CDR3 spells CASKGGSYNEQFF. The DNA for the CDR3 is TGTGCCAGCAAGGGGGGCTCCTACAATGAGCAGTTCTTC.

The genes are TRBV5-1 and TRBJ1-2, with no clear D. This CDR3 has 13 residues. Trimming pared 1 base from V and 8 bases from J, leaving 12 bases between. CDR1 is SGHRS and CDR2 is YFSETQ in the germline V gene. Here the CDR3 reads CASSLRQSRGYTF. The CDR3 bases are TGCGCCAGCAGCTTGCGACAAAGCCGGGGCTACACCTTC. Full variable domain (remainder filled in from reference TRBV5-1 and TRBJ1-2): KAGVTQTPRYLIKTRGQQVTLSCSPISGHRSVSWYQQTPGQGLQFLFEYFSETQRNKGNFPGRFSGRQFSNSRSEMNVSTLELGDSALYLCASSLRQSRGYTFGSGTRLTVV.

In this sample, this clone turned up many times. J is TRBJ1-1 and V is TRBV10-2, with D possibly being TRBD1 (5 bases). Trimming cost V 3 bases and J 8 bases, with 10 bases left between them. Germline loops: CDR1 WSHSY, CDR2 SAAADI. The CDR3 length is 12 residues. The CDR3 spells CASSEYNREAFF. For the CDR3, the DNA is TGCGCCAGCAGTGAATATAACAGGGAAGCTTTCTTT.

This rearrangement joins TRBV19 to TRBJ2-7, with D unclear. V was clipped by 3 bases and J by 0 bases, with 12 bases between them. The CDR3 covers 15 residues. Germline loops: CDR1 LNHDA, CDR2 SQIVND (reference sequence). The CDR3 DNA follows: TGTGCCAGTAGTATGAGTCTCACGAGCTCCTACGAGCAGTACTTC. Translating gives CASSMSLTSSYEQYF.

This clone was observed a few times. The chain employs TRBV25-1 and TRBJ2-7, with a possible D match to TRBD1 (5 bases). The V end was cut by 6 bases, the J end by 3 bases, with 12 bases between. Germline assignment: CDR1 MGHDK and CDR2 SYGVNS. The CDR3 extends over 13 amino acids. This CDR3 reads CASRDQGDYEQYF. As DNA, the CDR3 is TGTGCCAGCAGGGACCAGGGCGACTACGAGCAGTACTTC.

The chain is built from TRBV27 and TRBJ2-5, with a weak D call TRBD1 (8 bases). Trimming took 4 bases from V and 5 from J, leaving 11 bases between them. The germline CDR1 and CDR2 sequences are MNHEY and SMNVEV (reference sequence). CDR3 length: 13 amino acids. The CDR3 sequence: CASSSQGGETQYF. Here the CDR3 DNA reads TGTGCCAGCAGTTCACAGGGGGGGGAGACCCAGTACTTC.